This TCR beta chain is drawn from a study of early T cells in non-severe SARS-CoV-2 infection. The protocol attached unique molecular identifiers to individual cDNA molecules. TCRdb itself ran the 5' RACE reads through MiXCR, one entry per CDR3 protein. The sample yields around 34,000 distinct CDR3 sequences, around 4.6% seen once. This clonotype rates as medium-sized. Its specificity is unknown. Study conclusions and caveats: VDJdb matching skewed toward anti-spike CD8 responses, missing private and CD4 specificities.

The V end lost 2 bases, the J end lost 3 bases, and 7 bases lay between the germline ends. The CDR3 sequence is 13 residues long. Germline CDR1 reads MNHEY; CDR2 reads SMNVEV (reference sequence). The TCR sequence derives from an adult who was a healthcare worker with PCR-confirmed SARS-CoV-2 infection or an uninfected control (not recorded which). Sequences were obtained from whole blood. This chain connects TRBV27 to TRBJ1-1; D call uncertain. The CDR3 DNA reads as TGTGCCAGCAGTTTAACCGGAGACACTGAAGCTTTCTTT. It specifies CASSLTGDTEAFF.